These 27 T cell receptor beta chains were all obtained from the same sample, sequenced in a study of lung T cells in sarcoidosis with Löfgren's syndrome. MiXCR, applied by TCRdb to the reads, yields one record per CDR3 protein. The data contain 58,000 or so distinct CDR3 sequences, 21% of them singletons. Sequencing was carried out using CD4+ T cells from PBMCs. Receptors originate from a human donor with sarcoidosis (Löfgren's syndrome or another form), or a control subject (not recorded which).

The gene calls are TRBV7-8 and TRBJ2-7, with a weak D call TRBD2 (6 bases). Deletions cut 0 bases from V and 3 bases from J, with 18 bases between. The CDR3 consists of 17 residues. From germline, CDR1 is SGHVS and CDR2 FQNEAQ. The CDR3 protein is CASSLALAVESIYEQYF. CDR3 sequence (DNA): TGTGCCAGCAGCTTAGCTTTAGCGGTTGAGTCGATCTACGAGCAGTACTTC.

Regarding this clonotype: One junction end disagrees with the germline gene, perhaps due to a read error. This chain connects TRBV4-1 to TRBJ1-2; D remains ambiguous. Germline CDR1 reads MGHRA; CDR2 reads YSYEKL. The length of the CDR3 is 15 residues. This CDR3 is CASSQEARPDRSYSF. CDR3 DNA sequence: TGCGCCAGCAGCCAAGAAGCTCGGCCAGATAGGAGCTACAGCTTC.

The V and J genes are TRBV12-3 or TRBV12-4 and TRBJ2-7, with TRBD2 matching 12 bases. The CDR3 totals 16 residues. The J segment lost 4 bases and the V segment lost 0 bases, leaving 4 bases of the junction unmatched. Here the CDR3 DNA reads TGTGCCAGCAGTTTAGCCCTAGCGGGAGGGTCGTACGAGCAGTACTTC. Protein product: CASSLALAGGSYEQYF.

V is TRBV12-5 and J is TRBJ2-1; 10 bases agree with TRBD1. The germline gives CDR1 LGHNT, CDR2 FRNRAP. Trimming removed 6 bases from V and 9 bases from J; junction bases left unmatched: 2. This CDR3 region has 12 residues. CDR3 coding DNA: TGTGCTAGTGGCCGGGACAGGGGTGAGCAGTTCTTC. This gives the protein CASGRDRGEQFF.

This clonotype was seen more than once but under ten times. V is TRBV7-8 and J is TRBJ2-2; 8 bases align to TRBD2. The CDR3 extends over 17 amino acids. Germline trimming cut 5 bases from V and 5 bases from J; bases unmatched to any gene: 13. Germline V gives CDR1 SGHVS, CDR2 FQNEAQ. The CDR3 reads CASSRSTSGARTGELFF. CDR3 in DNA: TGTGCCAGCAGCCGAAGCACTAGCGGCGCCAGGACCGGGGAGCTGTTTTTT.

V is TRBV5-6 and J is TRBJ2-4, with 8 bases identical to TRBD2. This CDR3 contains 19 residues. Germline assignment: CDR1 SGHDT and CDR2 YYEEEE. The V and J ends lost 1 base and 0 bases, in that order; junction bases with no gene match: 12. The CDR3 region is CASSLLPAGVPLAKNIQYF. CDR3 DNA sequence: TGTGCCAGCAGCTTGTTACCAGCGGGGGTCCCTTTAGCCAAAAACATTCAGTACTTC.

V gene TRBV10-3 combines with J gene TRBJ2-5, with TRBD2 matching over 7 bases. CDR1 and CDR2 (germline): ENHRY, SYGVKD. V gave up 6 bases and J gave up 5 bases; unmatched junction bases: 9. CDR3 length equals 14 residues. The DNA for the CDR3 is TGTGCCATCAGGGCGGATAGCGGGCGGGAGACCCAGTACTTC. Residues: CAIRADSGRETQYF.

The chain is built from TRBV5-6 and TRBJ2-1, with TRBD2 identical over 7 bases. The V and J ends lost 6 bases and 9 bases, in that order; junction bases with no gene match: 9. The CDR3 contains 13 residues. The germline gives CDR1 SGHDT, CDR2 YYEEEE. CDR3 in amino acids: CASTLRPGGEQFF. CDR3 bases: TGTGCCAGCACCCTGAGACCGGGGGGTGAGCAGTTCTTC.

This clonotype was detected many times. This chain uses TRBV6-1 with TRBJ1-2, with 7 positions matching TRBD1. CDR1 is MNHNS and CDR2 is SASEGT in the germline V gene. V lost 6 bases and J lost 3; bases outside the gene matches: 1. This CDR3 is built from 12 residues. The CDR3 DNA is TGTGCCAGCAGCCAGGGGGACTATGGCTACACCTTC. Its protein is CASSQGDYGYTF.

The rearrangement joins TRBV18 to TRBJ1-1; TRBD1 is a possible D gene (5 bases). Trimming stripped 3 bases from V and 4 bases from J, with 18 bases between. There are 16 residues in the CDR3. Per germline, CDR1 KGHSH and CDR2 LQKENI. CDR3 DNA sequence: TGTGCCAGCTCACCGCGTGGGACGGCCCGAGGCACTGAAGCTTTCTTT. It translates to CASSPRGTARGTEAFF.

CDR3: CASSIGLRAGTGELFF. CDR3 DNA sequence: TGTGCCAGTAGTATAGGATTGAGAGCGGGCACCGGGGAGCTGTTTTTT. The chain combines TRBV19 with TRBJ2-2; tentative D call: TRBD2 (6 bases). The CDR3 is made up of 16 amino acids. V lost 1 base to trimming and J lost 4 bases, with 13 bases between them. The germline gives CDR1 LNHDA, CDR2 SQIVND (reference sequence).

The rearrangement links TRBV7-9 to TRBJ2-1; D remains unclear. Trimming cost V 5 bases and J 8 bases, with 10 bases left between them. The CDR3 is 12 residues long. Germline V gene data show CDR1 as SEHNR and CDR2 as FQNEAQ (reference sequence). The CDR3, as DNA: TGTGCCAGCAGCCGACATAGGGATGAGCAGTTCTTC. It is translated as CASSRHRDEQFF.

The rearrangement uses TRBV12-3 or TRBV12-4 and TRBJ2-1, with D uncertain. Trimming stripped 7 bases from V and 6 bases from J, with 16 bases between. This CDR3 contains 14 residues. CDR3 sequence: CASNRNGQFNEQFF. As DNA, the CDR3 is TGTGCCAGCAACCGAAACGGGCAGTTCAATGAGCAGTTCTTC.

This clonotype was seen ten or more times. The chain combines TRBV28 with TRBJ2-6, with D perhaps TRBD1 (5 bases). Trimming removed 4 bases from V and 4 bases from J, with 14 bases in between. Germline-derived CDR1 and CDR2 are MDHEN and SYDVKM. The CDR3 is made up of 16 amino acids. The CDR3 bases are TGTGCCAGCAGTTCGCCTCCCAGGGTCGGGGCCAACGTCCTGACTTTC. It codes for CASSSPPRVGANVLTF.

The sample holds many counts of this clonotype. This chain links TRBV28 with TRBJ2-7; 7 bases fit TRBD1. The CDR3 extends over 14 amino acids. Germline loops: CDR1 MDHEN, CDR2 SYDVKM. V was pared by 3 bases and J by 2 bases, with 4 bases of the junction left unmatched. The CDR3: CASSLRGHTYEQYF. The CDR3 DNA sequence: TGTGCCAGCAGTTTGAGGGGGCACACCTACGAGCAGTACTTC.

This clonotype was counted at least ten times. V usage is TRBV15 and J usage is TRBJ1-4; no firm D call. Germline CDR1 reads LNHNV; CDR2 reads YYDKDF (reference sequence). CDR3 length: 15 residues. V was pared by 3 bases and J by 4 bases, with 12 bases between. In nucleotides, the CDR3 is TGTGCCACCAGCAGGGAGGGAGCCCTTAATGAAAAACTGTTTTTT. It translates to CATSREGALNEKLFF. The full variable domain, with the rest looked up from reference TRBV15 and TRBJ1-4, is DAMVIQNPRYQVTQFGKPVTLSCSQTLNHNVMYWYQQKSSQAPKLLFHYYDKDFNNEADTPDNFQSRRPNTSFCFLDIRSPGLGDTAMYLCATSREGALNEKLFFGSGTQLSVL.

By its share, this clonotype is medium-sized. This sequence joins TRBV27 and TRBJ2-3, with D uncertain. Germline lookup yields CDR1 MNHEY and CDR2 SMNVEV (reference sequence). This CDR3 has 14 residues. Trimming took 0 bases from V and 0 from J, leaving 4 bases between them. The CDR3 nucleotides read TGTGCCAGCAGTTTATCGCTAAGCACAGATACGCAGTATTTT. It codes for CASSLSLSTDTQYF.

This clonotype was seen many times. V and J are TRBV28 and TRBJ2-3, with 12 bases lining up with TRBD2. Trimming at V came to 6 bases and at J to 0 bases, leaving 1 base not matched to a gene. Germline V lookup: CDR1 MDHEN, CDR2 SYDVKM. CDR3 size: 15 residues. The DNA for the CDR3 is TGTGCCAGCAGGCTAGCGGGGGGGAGCACAGATACGCAGTATTTT. It codes for CASRLAGGSTDTQYF.

About this clonotype: Mismatch with germline at one junction end may stem from a read error. The chain recombines TRBV20-1 with TRBJ1-1, with D perhaps TRBD1 (5 bases). Germline V gene sequence: CDR1 DFQATT, CDR2 SNEGSKA (reference sequence). This CDR3 is 14 amino acids long. CDR3 bases: TGCAGTGATAGTTCTGGGGCGCGGAACACTGAGGCTTTCTTT. This translates into CSDSSGARNTEAFF.

This clonotype was seen at least ten times. This chain uses TRBV15 with TRBJ2-3; the match to TRBD1 covers 11 bases. Germline CDR1 LNHNV, CDR2 YYDKDF (reference sequence). With 5 bases clipped from V and 4 bases from J, the junction kept 14 bases outside the gene matches. The CDR3 is 18 amino acids. This CDR3 reads CATSRDRGGGGLADTQYF. In DNA, the CDR3 is TGTGCCACCAGCCGGGACAGGGGGGGCGGAGGTCTAGCAGATACGCAGTATTTT. Drawing the rest from reference TRBV15 and TRBJ2-3, the complete variable domain is DAMVIQNPRYQVTQFGKPVTLSCSQTLNHNVMYWYQQKSSQAPKLLFHYYDKDFNNEADTPDNFQSRRPNTSFCFLDIRSPGLGDTAMYLCATSRDRGGGGLADTQYFGPGTRLTVL.

This clonotype was seen many times. This chain joins TRBV7-2 and TRBJ1-5, with D maybe TRBD1 (5 bases). Germline lookup yields CDR1 SGHTA and CDR2 FQGNSA. Trimming shortened V by 2 bases and J by 0 bases, and 11 bases separated the two germline ends. The CDR3 has 16 residues. CDR3 nucleotide sequence: TGTGCCAGCAGCTTATCAGGGACCTATAGCAATCAGCCCCAGCATTTT. Translated, it gives CASSLSGTYSNQPQHF.

This chain connects TRBV12-3 or TRBV12-4 to TRBJ2-1; tentatively, D is TRBD1 (7 bases). The CDR3 consists of 16 residues. V gave up 3 bases and J gave up 3 bases, with 15 bases separating them. The CDR3 coding sequence is TGTGCCAGCAGTTTTTATGCAGGGGGGAGCTACAATGAGCAGTTCTTC. Its protein product is CASSFYAGGSYNEQFF.

The chain carries TRBV29-1 and TRBJ2-3; 9 nucleotides match TRBD2. The germline gives CDR1 SQVTM, CDR2 ANQGSEA. With 4 bases clipped from V and 4 bases from J, the junction kept 6 bases outside the gene matches. The CDR3 runs 14 residues. In DNA form, the CDR3 reads TGCAGCGTTGTAGCGGGAGTTTCCCCAGATACGCAGTATTTT. It yields the protein CSVVAGVSPDTQYF.

V is TRBV7-6 and J is TRBJ1-3; D perhaps matches TRBD1 (5 bases). The germline gives CDR1 SGHVS, CDR2 FNYEAQ. The CDR3 totals 18 residues. V shed 5 bases and J shed 0 bases, with 20 bases lying between them. This CDR3 reads CASSLVGIAGTSGNTIYF. In DNA, the CDR3 is TGTGCCAGCAGCCTAGTTGGTATTGCCGGGACCTCTGGAAACACCATATATTTT.

This clonotype came up many times. This chain joins TRBV20-1 and TRBJ1-6; weak D call: TRBD1 (5 bases). With 2 bases removed from V and 7 bases from J, the gap between germline ends came to 15 bases. CDR1 and CDR2 from the germline V gene are DFQATT and SNEGSKA (reference sequence). The CDR3 length is 15 residues. CDR3: CSARMGEGRNSPLHF. CDR3 coding DNA: TGCAGTGCTAGAATGGGGGAAGGCCGGAATTCACCCCTCCACTTT.

Note on this clonotype: A much larger clone differs from this one at a single base, so this may be a read error. The gene calls are TRBV2 and TRBJ1-1; D not certain. V was pared by 7 bases and J by 2 bases, with 11 bases between. Looked up from germline, CDR1 is SNHLY and CDR2 is FYNNEI. The CDR3 is 13 amino acids. In nucleotides, the CDR3 is TGTGCCAGCAAGGCGCAGATTAACACTGAAGCTTTCTTT. It is translated as CASKAQINTEAFF.

This clonotype was counted many times. CDR3 in amino acids: CASRGQGAQYF. The CDR3 nucleotides are TGTGCCAGCAGAGGACAGGGGGCACAGTATTTT. V and J are TRBV28 and TRBJ2-3; TRBD1 matches 11 bases. V shed 6 bases and J 12 bases; nucleotides not matched to a gene: 2. Germline CDR1 and CDR2: MDHEN and SYDVKM. The CDR3 sequence is 11 residues long. The entire variable domain, with the rest obtained from reference TRBV28 and TRBJ2-3, is as follows: DVKVTQSSRYLVKRTGEKVFLECVQDMDHENMFWYRQDPGLGLRLIYFSYDVKMKEKGDIPEGYSVSREKKERFSLILESASTNQTSMYLCASRGQGAQYFGPGTRLTVL.